This T cell receptor (beta chain) was sequenced for a study of Graves' ophthalmopathy and Graves' hyperthyroidism. As for the study in general: Researchers obtained peripheral blood at initial diagnosis, before any treatment had begun.

Amplification targeted the TCR beta CDR3 regions, with RNA transcripts as the source material. Investigators did first-round RT-PCR with HTBI primers, then second-round multiplex PCR. TCRdb re-called the multiplex PCR reads with MiXCR, one entry per CDR3 protein. This table has roughly 480,000 distinct CDR3 sequences, around an eighth appearing once. Ophthalmopathy-affected donors exhibited moderate-to-severe activity, CAS ≥3, NOSPECS ≥4, and duration under 3 months. This clonotype came up many times. Its specificity is not known. Findings and caveats of the study: Ophthalmopathy progression cases were predicted by the model with approximately 71% sensitivity and roughly 72% specificity.

The CDR3 is 15 amino acids. Germline values: CDR1 MDHEN, CDR2 SYDVKM. Deletions cut 6 bases from V and 5 bases from J, with 17 bases between. The sample was blood. The gene calls are TRBV28 and TRBJ2-4; D is possibly TRBD1 (5 bases). The receptor was isolated from a woman younger than 45 with Graves' ophthalmopathy. The CDR3 DNA follows: TGTGCCAGCAGGCTCAGACCACAGGTCCAAAACATTCAGTACTTC. As protein: CASRLRPQVQNIQYF.